This TCR beta chain was profiled in a study of blood T cell repertoires in COVID-19. About the research overall: From T cells, B-cell-depleted T cells, or PBMCs came the material, which was cDNA or gDNA.

Germline CDR1 is MNHNS and CDR2 is SASEGT. V was cut by 1 base and J by 6 bases, with 10 bases left in between. This CDR3 has 13 amino acids. Assay used: immunoSEQ multiplex PCR; TCRdb lists only in-frame clones, some missing. The data show about 150,000 clones, 87% seen once. The sequenced sample consisted of peripheral blood. The origin of this receptor is a woman aged 50 to 65 with active or convalescent COVID-19. The V call is TRBV6-1, the J call TRBJ2-7, with D unclear. CDR3 residues: CASSEGRPPEQYF. CDR3 DNA: TGTGCCAGCAGTGAAGGGAGACCTCCCGAGCAGTACTTC.